The 27 T cell receptor beta chains below all came from one sample that was sequenced in a study of T-cell memory formation after mild COVID-19. TCRdb recomputed calls from the 5' RACE reads with MiXCR, one row per CDR3 protein. The table shows roughly 170,000 distinct CDR3 sequences, with around 20% occurring only once. The sequencing input was PBMCs or a T cell subset sorted from them (not recorded which). Every receptor here comes from a man aged 18 to 29 who had mild COVID-19 (a few samples of this study predate the infection). Cell type and time point are not known.

The chain has TRBV12-3 or TRBV12-4 and TRBJ2-3, with D possibly matching TRBD2 (6 bases). V gave up 8 bases and J gave up 6 bases, with 15 bases separating them. The CDR3 is 13 amino acids. CDR3 nucleotides: TGTGCCAGCCTGCTCTCCGGAGGGGATACGCAGTATTTT. Residues: CASLLSGGDTQYF.

The table lists this clonotype with a few counts. This chain joins TRBV20-1 and TRBJ2-2; no firm D call. The germline CDR1 and CDR2 sequences are DFQATT and SNEGSKA (reference sequence). This CDR3 spans 14 amino acids. The V end was cut by 0 bases, the J end by 6 bases, with 11 bases between. CDR3 coding DNA: TGCAGTGCTAGAGATCCCGTACGTCCCGGGGAGCTGTTTTTT. It codes for CSARDPVRPGELFF.

The chain joins TRBV20-1 to TRBJ1-2; the D is unclear. This CDR3 is built from 12 residues. Trimming shortened V by 7 bases and J by 3 bases, and 12 bases separated the two germline ends. The germline V gene encodes CDR1 DFQATT and CDR2 SNEGSKA (reference sequence). This chain's CDR3 is CSGSAGDYGYTF. The CDR3 DNA follows: TGCAGTGGGAGTGCGGGAGACTATGGCTACACCTTC.

This clonotype has a handful of counts. V usage is TRBV9 and J usage is TRBJ1-2; maybe TRBD1 (5 bases). The V and J ends lost 0 bases and 1 base respectively, with 13 bases between them. Germline-derived CDR1 and CDR2 are SGDLS and YYNGEE. This CDR3 contains 16 residues. DNA for the CDR3: TGTGCCAGCAGCGTAGCGCCGGCGGGGGGTAACTATGGCTACACCTTC. Protein sequence: CASSVAPAGGNYGYTF.

With respect to this clonotype: A much larger clone lies one base from this, so it may be a read error. The chain employs TRBV4-3 and TRBJ1-2; 9 bases map to TRBD1. Germline V gene lookup returns CDR1 LGHNA and CDR2 YSLEER. This CDR3 has 14 residues. CDR3 residues: CASSHTNGQGTGHF. The CDR3 DNA sequence: TGCGCCAGCAGCCACACGAATGGACAGGGGACGGGACACTTC.

This clonotype was counted a few times. The V gene is TRBV5-1, the J gene TRBJ2-5; D is ambiguous. The CDR3 covers 14 residues. Trimming pared 0 bases from V and 0 bases from J, leaving 6 bases between. The V gene's germline CDR1 is SGHRS and CDR2 YFSETQ. CDR3 nucleotides: TGCGCCAGCAGCTTGGCCGACTACCAAGAGACCCAGTACTTC. It encodes CASSLADYQETQYF.

This clonotype came up a few times. The rearrangement links TRBV6-2 or TRBV6-3 to TRBJ2-5; D may be TRBD2 (5 bases). CDR1 and CDR2 from the germline V gene are MNHEY and SVGEGT. V lost 8 bases and J lost 1, with 17 bases in between. CDR3 length: 15 amino acids. CDR3 amino acids: CASSFLRVFQETQYF. CDR3 coding DNA: TGTGCCAGCTCCTTCCTGCGGGTGTTCCAAGAGACCCAGTACTTC.

The chain links TRBV5-1 to TRBJ1-3, with TRBD1 matching over 7 bases. This CDR3 has 17 residues. From germline, CDR1 is SGHRS and CDR2 YFSETQ. V lost 4 bases and J lost 0; bases outside the gene matches: 10. This CDR3 reads CASSVGAGQSSGNTIYF. As DNA, the CDR3 is TGCGCCAGCAGCGTTGGAGCGGGACAGAGCTCTGGAAACACCATATATTTT.

The chain joins TRBV5-1 to TRBJ1-5; no definite D call. This CDR3 comprises 14 residues. Germline-derived CDR1 and CDR2 are SGHRS and YFSETQ. V was clipped by 7 bases and J by 0 bases, with 11 bases between them. This chain's CDR3 is CASSDGYSNQPQHF. The CDR3 nucleotides read TGCGCCAGCTCTGACGGCTATAGCAATCAGCCCCAGCATTTT.

The chain uses TRBV25-1 and TRBJ2-1; TRBD1 matches 9 bases. CDR3 size: 15 residues. Germline lookup yields CDR1 MGHDK and CDR2 SYGVNS. V lost 3 bases and J lost 7; bases outside the gene matches: 7. For the CDR3, the DNA is TGTGCCAGCAGTGATACAGGGGGCCCCGGTAATGAGCAGTTCTTC. It yields the protein CASSDTGGPGNEQFF.

The chain recombines TRBV5-1 with TRBJ2-3; a possible D gene is TRBD2 (5 bases). Germline loops: CDR1 SGHRS, CDR2 YFSETQ. V was cut by 0 bases and J by 3 bases, with 17 bases left in between. This CDR3 has 17 residues. CDR3 amino acids: CASSLEARATGTDTQYF. In nucleotides, the CDR3 is TGCGCCAGCAGCTTGGAAGCCCGGGCTACGGGGACAGATACGCAGTATTTT.

The chain couples TRBV6-5 to TRBJ2-4; TRBD1 matches 8 bases. After removal of 2 bases from V and 1 base from J, the junction contained 10 bases not matched to a gene. Germline V CDR1 and CDR2: MNHEY, SVGAGI. This CDR3 region has 18 residues. The CDR3 loop reads CASSYGHGQGRAKNIQYF. Written as DNA, the CDR3 is TGTGCCAGCAGTTACGGACACGGACAGGGAAGGGCCAAAAACATTCAGTACTTC.

This clonotype occurred once. The V call is TRBV6-2 or TRBV6-3, the J call TRBJ1-6, with 10 bases matching TRBD1. V lost 5 bases, J lost 2 bases, and 6 bases stayed unmatched. CDR3 length: 17 amino acids. Per the germline V gene, CDR1 is MNHEY and CDR2 is SVGEGT. This chain's CDR3 is CASSVGQGSTYNSPLHF. Here the CDR3 DNA reads TGTGCCAGCAGTGTGGGACAGGGGAGCACCTATAATTCACCCCTCCACTTT.

V gene TRBV5-5 combines with J gene TRBJ2-3; no clear D gene. Trimming took off 3 bases at V and 6 bases at J, with 8 bases between the two ends. Germline values: CDR1 SGHKS, CDR2 YYEKEE (reference sequence). The CDR3 contains 12 residues. CDR3 in DNA: TGTGCCAGCAGCTCCTCATTGGATACGCAGTATTTT. This translates into CASSSSLDTQYF.

Only a few counts were recorded for this clonotype. The J gene is TRBJ1-1, the V gene TRBV19; a possible D gene is TRBD1 (5 bases). Germline-derived CDR1 and CDR2 are LNHDA and SQIVND (reference sequence). The germline V and J ends were trimmed by 9 bases and 0 bases, with 17 bases remaining between them. The CDR3 extends over 15 amino acids. CDR3: CASTSTGGMNTEAFF. DNA of the CDR3: TGTGCCAGCACCTCCACCGGGGGAATGAACACTGAAGCTTTCTTT.

V is TRBV6-2 or TRBV6-3 and J is TRBJ2-5, with D hard to call. This CDR3 comprises 15 residues. Germline CDR1 MNHEY, CDR2 SVGEGT. V was cut by 6 bases and J by 1 base, with 15 bases left in between. CDR3 coding DNA: TGTGCCAGCAGCTCACCCCATACGGGCCAAGAGACCCAGTACTTC. Translation: CASSSPHTGQETQYF.

This clonotype is labeled as medium-sized. The rearrangement links TRBV4-3 to TRBJ2-1, with 7 positions matching TRBD1. CDR1 is LGHNA and CDR2 is YSLEER in the germline V gene. With V trimmed by 5 bases and J by 7 bases, 8 bases remained unmatched. The CDR3 is 14 residues long. The CDR3 protein is CASSVQGRGNEQFF. In nucleotides, the CDR3 is TGCGCCAGCAGCGTACAGGGGCGCGGGAATGAGCAGTTCTTC.

The V and J genes are TRBV6-6 and TRBJ2-1; D might be TRBD1 (6 bases). V dropped 6 bases and J dropped 5 bases, with 11 bases sitting between them. Germline V lookup: CDR1 MNHNY, CDR2 SVGAGI (reference sequence). This CDR3 region has 13 residues. The CDR3 coding sequence is TGTGCCAGCAGACAAAGACAGGACAATGAGCAGTTCTTC. This codes for CASRQRQDNEQFF.

The chain recombines TRBV5-1 with TRBJ2-6; D gene unclear. V lost 7 bases and J 0 bases, leaving 8 bases between the germline ends. The germline V gene encodes CDR1 SGHRS and CDR2 YFSETQ. There are 14 residues in the CDR3. This chain's CDR3 is CASYPSSGANVLTF. The CDR3 coding sequence is TGCGCCAGCTACCCGAGCTCTGGGGCCAACGTCCTGACTTTC.

The sample holds a few counts of this clonotype. The rearrangement uses TRBV7-2 and TRBJ1-3, with D tentatively TRBD1 (6 bases). CDR3 length equals 13 residues. From germline, CDR1 is SGHTA and CDR2 FQGNSA. V lost 1 base to trimming and J lost 8 bases, with 9 bases between them. Here the CDR3 reads CASSLGGGDTIYF. The CDR3 DNA sequence: TGTGCCAGCAGCTTAGGAGGGGGAGACACCATATATTTT.

This clonotype was seen only a few times. The chain carries TRBV24-1 and TRBJ2-3; D is unresolved. The CDR3 covers 12 residues. The germline V gene has CDR1 KGHDR and CDR2 SFDVKD. V lost 6 bases and J 0 bases, leaving 3 bases between the germline ends. As DNA, the CDR3 is TGTGCCACCAGTTCCAGCACAGATACGCAGTATTTT. Translated: CATSSSTDTQYF.

This clonotype was observed many times. The gene calls are TRBV12-3 or TRBV12-4 and TRBJ2-1; 8 bases map to TRBD1. This CDR3 spans 14 amino acids. J gave up 4 bases and V 6 bases, and 5 bases lay outside the gene matches. The CDR3 reads CASSTDRDYNEQFF. The DNA of the CDR3 is TGTGCCAGCAGCACGGACAGGGATTACAATGAGCAGTTCTTC.

This clonotype has more than one count but fewer than ten. This may stem from a read error, because a much larger clone lies one nucleotide away. This chain connects TRBV6-2 or TRBV6-3 to TRBJ1-1; D ambiguous. CDR3 length equals 11 residues. Germline-derived CDR1 and CDR2 are MNHEY and SVGEGT. The V end lost 7 bases, the J end lost 1 base, and 4 bases lay between the germline ends. As DNA, the CDR3 is TGTGCCAGCAAGGAGAACACTGAAGCTTTCTTT. The encoded protein is CASKENTEAFF.

The table lists this clonotype with a count of one. The chain combines TRBV5-1 with TRBJ2-1; TRBD1 is a possible D gene (7 bases). This CDR3 contains 14 residues. Germline V gene sequence: CDR1 SGHRS, CDR2 YFSETQ. V lost 4 bases, J lost 4 bases, and 12 bases lay in between. CDR3 DNA: TGCGCCAGCAGCCCGGGGGACAGTTACAATGAGCAGTTCTTC. This gives the protein CASSPGDSYNEQFF.

The V gene is TRBV5-1, the J gene TRBJ1-2; D is perhaps TRBD1 (6 bases). Deletions cut 1 base from V and 3 bases from J, with 10 bases between. Germline-derived CDR1 and CDR2 are SGHRS and YFSETQ. This CDR3 comprises 14 residues. The CDR3 here is CASSLQGFDYGYTF. The CDR3 DNA follows: TGCGCCAGCAGCTTGCAGGGGTTCGACTATGGCTACACCTTC.

Remarks on this clonotype: The CDR3 carries no conserved terminal phenylalanine or tryptophan, so it likely arises from a read error. The limits of the CDR3 on the DNA are not certain, so only TCRdb's listed CDR3 is given. The genes are TRBV12-3 or TRBV12-4 and TRBJ1-4. The CDR3 is 11 amino acids long, termini counted. CDR3 residues: CASSPPNREGG.

The chain employs TRBV6-5 and TRBJ2-3; TRBD1 aligns across 8 bases. The germline CDR1 and CDR2 sequences are MNHEY and SVGAGI. This CDR3 spans 13 amino acids. V shed 7 bases and J 6 bases; nucleotides not matched to a gene: 6. The CDR3 bases are TGTGCCAGCACCGGACAGGGACGGGATACGCAGTATTTT. Its translation is CASTGQGRDTQYF.